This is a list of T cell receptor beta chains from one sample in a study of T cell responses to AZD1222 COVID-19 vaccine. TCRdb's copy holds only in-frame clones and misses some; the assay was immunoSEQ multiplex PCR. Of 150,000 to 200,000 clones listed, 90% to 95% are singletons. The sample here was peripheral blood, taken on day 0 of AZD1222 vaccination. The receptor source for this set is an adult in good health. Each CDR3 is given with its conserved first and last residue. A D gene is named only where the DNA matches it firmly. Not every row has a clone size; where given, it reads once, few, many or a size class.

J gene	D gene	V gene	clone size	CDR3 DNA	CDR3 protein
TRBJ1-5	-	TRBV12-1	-	TGTGCCAGCAGCCACTCTTTAAGTGGAGAGCAGCCCCAGCATTTT	CASSHSLSGEQPQHF
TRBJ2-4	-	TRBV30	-	TGTGCCTGGAGAGGTGGGTCGGGCATTCAGTACTTC	CAWRGGSGIQYF
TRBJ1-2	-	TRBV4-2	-	TGTGCCAGCAGCCATGATTATGGCTACACCTTC	CASSHDYGYTF
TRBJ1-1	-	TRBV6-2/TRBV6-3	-	TGTGCCAGCAGTGCCCGTCTAGTCTACACTGAAGCTTTCTTT	CASSARLVYTEAFF
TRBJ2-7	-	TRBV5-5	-	TGTGCCAGCAGCTTGGATATCCTCTACGAGCAGTACTTC	CASSLDILYEQYF
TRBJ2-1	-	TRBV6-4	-	TGTGCCAGCAGTGGTGGAGAGGGGGGCAATGAGCAGTTCTTC	CASSGGEGGNEQFF
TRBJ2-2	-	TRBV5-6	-	TGTGCCAGCCGGGCCCCGCTGAACACCGGGGAGCTGTTTTTT	CASRAPLNTGELFF
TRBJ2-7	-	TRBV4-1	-	TGCGCCAGCAGCCAAGTCGGAGGCAGGACACCCTACGAGCAGTACTTC	CASSQVGGRTPYEQYF
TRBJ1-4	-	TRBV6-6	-	TGTGCCAGCAGTTACTCGGAGGGGACGAATGAAAAACTGTTTTTT	CASSYSEGTNEKLFF
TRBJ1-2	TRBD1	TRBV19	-	TGTGCCAGTAAAAAGGACAGGCAGGGTGGCTACACCTTC	CASKKDRQGGYTF
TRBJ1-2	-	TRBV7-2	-	TGTGCCAGCAGCTCCCTCTGGGAGGGGATAGGATATGGCTACACCTTC	CASSSLWEGIGYGYTF
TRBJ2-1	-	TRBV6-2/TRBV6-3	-	TGTGCCAGCAGTTACTTTGGAGGGGGGGAGTTCTTC	CASSYFGGGEFF
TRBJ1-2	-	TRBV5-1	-	TGCGCCAGCAGCTTCGACGGGAACTATGGCTACACCTTC	CASSFDGNYGYTF
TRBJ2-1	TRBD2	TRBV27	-	TGTGCCAGCAGGTTAGGGACTAGGATATTCGATGAGCAGTTCTTC	CASRLGTRIFDEQFF
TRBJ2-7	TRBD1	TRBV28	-	TGTGCCAGCAGTTTCTTAGGCAGGGGGCGGGTCGAGCAGTACTTC	CASSFLGRGRVEQYF
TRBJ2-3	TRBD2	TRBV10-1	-	TGCGCCAGCAGTGAGAGTCTAGCGGCTAGCACAGATACGCAGTATTTT	CASSESLAASTDTQYF
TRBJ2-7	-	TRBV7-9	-	TGTGCCAGCAGCTATAGCGGAACCCCCTACGAGCAGTACTTC	CASSYSGTPYEQYF
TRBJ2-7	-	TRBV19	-	TGTGCCAGTAGTGCGGGGGCGTCCTACGAGCAGTACTTC	CASSAGASYEQYF
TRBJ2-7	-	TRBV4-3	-	TGCGCCAGCAGCCAGGCGGCTGCGGGGGCAACCTACGAGCAGTACTTC	CASSQAAAGATYEQYF
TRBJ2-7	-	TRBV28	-	TGTGCCAGCAGTTCCTATAAAGGGGGAGAGCAGTACTTC	CASSSYKGGEQYF
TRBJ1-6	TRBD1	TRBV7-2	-	TGTGCCAGCAGCTTACAGGGGGCGGGAAATTCACCCCTCCACTTT	CASSLQGAGNSPLHF
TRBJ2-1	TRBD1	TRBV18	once	TGTGCCAGCTCACCTCGGACAGGGCGCAATGAGCAGTTCTTC	CASSPRTGRNEQFF
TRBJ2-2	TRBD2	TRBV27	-	TGTGCCAGCAGTCACCAACCGGGACTACCAGTCACCGGGGAGCTGTTTTTT	CASSHQPGLPVTGELFF
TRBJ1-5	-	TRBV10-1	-	TGCGCCAGCAGACAAATCGGGAATCAGCCCCAGCATTTT	CASRQIGNQPQHF
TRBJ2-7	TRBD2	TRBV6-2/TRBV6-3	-	TGTGCCAGCAGTATCCCCCGACTAGCGGGAGGTACCTACGAGCAGTACTTC	CASSIPRLAGGTYEQYF
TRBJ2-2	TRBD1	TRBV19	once	TGTGCCAGTAGTCCGACAGGGAATAATATTGCCGGGGAGCTGTTTTTT	CASSPTGNNIAGELFF
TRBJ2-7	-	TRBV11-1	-	TGTGCCAGCAGCTTAAGGTTGTCCTACGAGCAGTACTTC	CASSLRLSYEQYF
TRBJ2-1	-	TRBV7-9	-	TGTGCCAGCAGCCCGGTCACTCAGGGGCCCAATGAGCAGTTCTTC	CASSPVTQGPNEQFF
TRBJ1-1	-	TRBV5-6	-	TGTGCCAGCAGCTGGGGGTACAGGAACACTGAAGCTTTCTTT	CASSWGYRNTEAFF
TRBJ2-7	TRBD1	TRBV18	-	TGTGCCAGCTCACCCGGACAGGGGACATCGGTGCAGTACTTC	CASSPGQGTSVQYF
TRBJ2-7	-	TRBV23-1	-	TGCGCCAGCAGTCAATTGTCATGGGGGCTCTCCTACGAGCAGTACTTC	CASSQLSWGLSYEQYF
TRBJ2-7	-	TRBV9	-	TGTGCCAGCGGAGAAATATACGAGCAGTACTTC	CASGEIYEQYF
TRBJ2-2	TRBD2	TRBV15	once	TGTGCCACCAGCAGTTTGAAGGCGGGGGACACCGGGGAGCTGTTTTTT	CATSSLKAGDTGELFF
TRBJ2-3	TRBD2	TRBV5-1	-	TGCGCCAGCAGCAAATTAGCGGGAGGACAACAAGATACGCAGTATTTT	CASSKLAGGQQDTQYF
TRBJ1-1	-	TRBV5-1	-	TGCGCCAGCAGCCCCGGGGGGGGCACTGAAGCTTTCTTT	CASSPGGGTEAFF
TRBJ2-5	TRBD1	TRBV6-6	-	TGTGCCAGCAGAGAGACCGGGACAGTCTATTCCCAGTACTTC	CASRETGTVYSQYF
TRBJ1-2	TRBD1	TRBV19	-	TGTGCCAGTAGTATACTACCGGGACAGGGTTCGCTCGGCTACACCTTC	CASSILPGQGSLGYTF
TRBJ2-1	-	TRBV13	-	TGTGCCAGCAGGATCAGCTCCTACAATGAGCAGTTCTTC	CASRISSYNEQFF
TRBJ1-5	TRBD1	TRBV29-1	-	TGCAGCGTTGGGACAGGCCTCAATCAGCCCCAGCATTTT	CSVGTGLNQPQHF
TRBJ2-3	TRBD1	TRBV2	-	TGTGCCAGCAAGGGGGCCGGGACGGCAGATACGCAGTATTTT	CASKGAGTADTQYF
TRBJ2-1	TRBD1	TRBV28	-	TGTGCCAGCAGCCCTTCGAGGGGACAGGGGTGGAATGAGCAGTTCTTC	CASSPSRGQGWNEQFF
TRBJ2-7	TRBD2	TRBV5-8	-	TGTGCCAGCAGCTTAGGCGGGGGGTCCTACGAGCAGTACTTC	CASSLGGGSYEQYF
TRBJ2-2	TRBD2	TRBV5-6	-	TGTGCCAGCAGGCCGAGGACTAGAAACACCGGGGAGCTGTTTTTT	CASRPRTRNTGELFF
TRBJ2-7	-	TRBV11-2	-	TGTGCCAGCAGCATCCGGGACGGTGGGGTCTACGAGCAGTACTTC	CASSIRDGGVYEQYF
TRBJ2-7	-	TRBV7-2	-	TGTGCCAGCAGCTTAGGTCCGGGAACCTCGTACGAGCAGTACTTC	CASSLGPGTSYEQYF
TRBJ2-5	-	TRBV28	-	TGTGCCAGCAGGCCCCTTCGCCGCCGGGGAGAGACCCAGTACTTC	CASRPLRRRGETQYF